This is a list of T cell receptor beta chains from one sample in a study of blood T cell repertoires in COVID-19. Assay used: immunoSEQ multiplex PCR; TCRdb lists only in-frame clones, some missing. The repertoire includes roughly 500,000 clones, approximately 85% of them detected once, and 3% to 3.5% sits in the top ten. The specimen sequenced was peripheral blood. All receptors come from a human donor in a cohort sampled during active COVID-19. The CDR3 runs from the conserved cysteine through the conserved F or W. The D gene is left open where the match is weak. Clone size is given for some rows only: seen once, a few or many times, or a class if the clone is expanded.

>TRBV7-3|TRBJ2-5|-|TRBD2
TGTGCCAGCAGCCCGGGACTAGCGGGAGAGACCCAGTACTTC
CASSPGLAGETQYF
>TRBV29-1|TRBJ2-2|once|-
TGCAGCGTCGGGCACGACACAAGAGGAGGCACCGGGGAGCTGTTTTTT
CSVGHDTRGGTGELFF
>TRBV10-2|TRBJ2-1|-|TRBD2
TGCGCCAGCAGTAGCGGGGGGGGCGTGAATGAGCAGTTCTTC
CASSSGGGVNEQFF
>TRBV2|TRBJ1-1|once|TRBD1
TGTGCCAGCAGCTTGGACAGGGGCCCTGAAGCTTTCTTT
CASSLDRGPEAFF
>TRBV6-1|TRBJ1-4|-|TRBD1
TGTGCCAGCAGTGATCCCGGACAGGGGTGGGATGAAAAACTGTTTTTT
CASSDPGQGWDEKLFF
>TRBV6-5|TRBJ1-4|-|TRBD1
TGTGCCAGCAGTTACTCGGCAGGGGGCCATGAAAAACTGTTTTTT
CASSYSAGGHEKLFF
>TRBV7-2|TRBJ2-1|-|TRBD2
TGTGCCAGCAGCTTAGTTATTAGCGGGCGTTTCTCCTACAATGAGCAGTTCTTC
CASSLVISGRFSYNEQFF
>TRBV2|TRBJ2-5|once|TRBD1
TGTGCCAGCAACGACAGGGGAGGCGGAGAGACCCAGTACTTC
CASNDRGGGETQYF
>TRBV6-2/TRBV6-3|TRBJ2-7|-|-
TGTGCCAGCAGTTACGGCGGGACGAACTACGAGCAGTACTTC
CASSYGGTNYEQYF
>TRBV5-1|TRBJ1-2|-|TRBD1
TGCGCCAGCAGCTCCGGGACAGGGGGGAAAGGTGGCTACACCTTC
CASSSGTGGKGGYTF
>TRBV5-4|TRBJ1-6|-|-
TGTGCCAGCAGCTTCTCAGGCTCCTATAATTCACCCCTCCACTTT
CASSFSGSYNSPLHF
>TRBV7-9|TRBJ2-5|once|TRBD2
TGTGCCAGCAGCTTGCGGCGGGAGGTTCGAGAGACCCAGTACTTC
CASSLRREVRETQYF
>TRBV19|TRBJ1-2|-|TRBD1
TGTGCCAGTAGTATAGATACCGGGACAGGGATGTACTATGGCTACACCTTC
CASSIDTGTGMYYGYTF
>TRBV18|TRBJ2-1|-|TRBD1
TGTGCCAGCTCACCAACCGGACAGGGCAATGAGCAGTTCTTC
CASSPTGQGNEQFF
>TRBV7-2|TRBJ1-2|-|TRBD1
TGTGCCAGCAGACGGATAGACAGGGAGAGTGGCTACACCTTC
CASRRIDRESGYTF
>TRBV29-1|TRBJ2-1|-|-
TGCAGCGTTGTAGAGGCAGGCAATGAGCAGTTCTTC
CSVVEAGNEQFF
>TRBV27|TRBJ2-3|-|-
TGTGCCAGCAGTTTCTTTCGGGGCACAGATACGCAGTATTTT
CASSFFRGTDTQYF
>TRBV3-1/TRBV3-2|TRBJ1-4|-|-
TGTGCCAGCAGCCAAGATTTCGGGGAGAATGAAAAACTGTTTTTT
CASSQDFGENEKLFF
>TRBV28|TRBJ1-6|-|TRBD1
TGTGCCAGCAGTCTCGGGACAGGGCCGTATAATTCACCCCTCCACTTT
CASSLGTGPYNSPLHF
>TRBV28|TRBJ2-2|-|TRBD2
TGTGCCAGCAGTTCTTACCCATACCTAGCGGGAGCCAACACCGGGGAGCTGTTTTTT
CASSSYPYLAGANTGELFF
>TRBV7-8|TRBJ2-1|-|-
TGTGCCAGCAGCTTAGACAGAACCTCCTACAATGAGCAGTTCTTC
CASSLDRTSYNEQFF
>TRBV6-6|TRBJ1-2|-|-
TGTGCCAGCAGGTCAGGGGCCCGTCACCCTTATGGCTACACCTTC
CASRSGARHPYGYTF
>TRBV4-2|TRBJ2-5|-|-
TGTGCCAGCACCCTTAGCCCGGCTTCGCAGGAGACCCAGTACTTC
CASTLSPASQETQYF
>TRBV7-9|TRBJ2-2|-|TRBD1
TGTGCCAGCAGCTTTGACAGGGTTGGGACCGGGGAGCTGTTTTTT
CASSFDRVGTGELFF
>TRBV5-4|TRBJ2-3|once|-
TGTGCCAGCAGCCCCCGTGCGGGCACAGATACGCAGTATTTT
CASSPRAGTDTQYF
>TRBV4-3|TRBJ2-3|-|TRBD2
TGCGCCAGCAGCCAAGATAGTACTAGCGGGAGGGGTCAAGATACGCAGTATTTT
CASSQDSTSGRGQDTQYF
>TRBV5-1|TRBJ2-2|-|TRBD2
TGCGCCAGCAGCTTCCCCGGGACTAGCGGGACGAACACCGGGGAGCTGTTTTTT
CASSFPGTSGTNTGELFF
>TRBV21-1|TRBJ1-5|-|-
TGTGCCAGCAGCACCCGCCGGGACAGGGTCTATAGCAATCAGCCCCAGCATTTT
CASSTRRDRVYSNQPQHF
>TRBV30|TRBJ1-2|-|-
TGTGCCTGGAGTGTACGGGTTAACTATGGCTACACCTTC
CAWSVRVNYGYTF
>TRBV12-3/TRBV12-4|TRBJ1-1|-|-
TGTGCCAGCAGTTTATTCAGGGAAGGTGAAGCTTTCTTT
CASSLFREGEAFF
>TRBV11-3|TRBJ2-7|-|-
TGTGCCAGCAGCCCTAACAGCTACGAGCAGTACTTC
CASSPNSYEQYF
>TRBV11-1|TRBJ2-7|-|-
TGTGCCAGCAGCTTAGAACTAGCAGTCTCCTACGAGCAGTACTTC
CASSLELAVSYEQYF
>TRBV19|TRBJ1-2|few|TRBD1
TGTGCCAGTAGATCCGGGACAGGGGGCTTTGGCTACACCTTC
CASRSGTGGFGYTF
>TRBV3-1/TRBV3-2|TRBJ2-7|-|TRBD2
TGTGCCAGCAGCCAACTCCTAGCGGACTACGAGCAGTACTTC
CASSQLLADYEQYF
>TRBV9|TRBJ2-3|once|-
TGTGCCAGCAGCGTAGGAACTGATACGCAGTATTTT
CASSVGTDTQYF
>TRBV27|TRBJ2-7|-|-
TGTGCCAGCACCCCCCGAGGATCCAGCTCCTACGAGCAGTACTTC
CASTPRGSSSYEQYF
>TRBV7-6|TRBJ2-3|-|TRBD2
TGTGCCAGCAGCTTATTCTCCAGCGGGAGTTCTGATACGCAGTATTTT
CASSLFSSGSSDTQYF
>TRBV12-3/TRBV12-4|TRBJ2-7|-|-
TGTGCCAGCAGTCCCCATCAAAGGGGGGAGCAGTACTTC
CASSPHQRGEQYF
>TRBV4-3|TRBJ2-1|-|TRBD2
TGCGCCAGCAGCCAAGTCCCCGGACTAGCGGGTGAGCAGTTCTTC
CASSQVPGLAGEQFF
>TRBV11-2|TRBJ2-1|-|TRBD2
TGTGCCAGCAGCTTTAGCGGGAAGGAGACCAGATGGGGGAATGAGCAGTTCTTC
CASSFSGKETRWGNEQFF
>TRBV3-1/TRBV3-2|TRBJ2-1|-|-
TGTGCCAGCAGCCAAGAATCCACGCAGGGTAGGTTCTTC
CASSQESTQGRFF
>TRBV7-3|TRBJ1-6|-|TRBD1
TGTGCCAGCAGCCTACGAGGGGGCGGCAGCAATTCACCCCTCCACTTT
CASSLRGGGSNSPLHF